This T cell receptor (beta chain) derives from a study of blood T cell repertoires in COVID-19. Study-wide background: Spain, Italy and the United States supplied samples that represented acute and convalescent COVID-19. In each case, the material was cDNA or gDNA derived from T cells, B-cell-depleted T cells, or PBMCs.

The V end was cut by 5 bases, the J end by 0 bases, with 10 bases between. Germline V gives CDR1 LNHDA, CDR2 SQIVND (reference sequence). The CDR3 runs to 14 residues. The assay was immunoSEQ multiplex PCR, and TCRdb's table has in-frame clones only and misses some. Of tens of thousands of clones listed, approximately 77% are singletons. The rearrangement links TRBV19 to TRBJ1-1, with a possible D match to TRBD1 (5 bases). The receptor's source is a human donor in a cohort sampled during active COVID-19. Sequencing input: peripheral blood. The CDR3 nucleotides are TGTGCCAGTAGTGGGGGGGGTTTGAACACTGAAGCTTTCTTT. Amino acids: CASSGGGLNTEAFF.